This TCR beta chain appears in the sequencing data of a study of blood T cell repertoires in COVID-19. Patients of the Seattle cohort, enrolled during active infection, were followed longitudinally. V was clipped by 6 bases and J by 6 bases, with 22 bases between them. Looked up from germline, CDR1 is SNHLY and CDR2 is FYNNEI. The CDR3 extends over 16 amino acids. This table comes from immunoSEQ multiplex PCR, and its TCRdb copy is limited to in-frame clones, with some not included. Here the sample spans fewer than 85,000 clones, 75% to 85% being singletons. This receptor was taken from a young man with COVID-19, enrolled during active disease. V gene TRBV2 combines with J gene TRBJ2-3, with D possibly matching TRBD2 (6 bases). Material: peripheral blood. CDR3 nucleotide sequence: TGTGCCAGCAGGGGGGAACAGCTCCCTGGGAGGGATACGCAGTATTTT. Its protein is CASRGEQLPGRDTQYF.